The 25 T cell receptor beta chains given below trace back to one sample, sequenced in a study of beta chain features in type 1 diabetes. Study results and limitations: For Type 1 diabetes patients, all four CD4+ subsets carried TCRB CDR3s that were moderately but significantly shorter.

No antigen has been identified for these receptors. Sequenced material consisted of expressed TCRB transcripts (all of the isolated RNA was reverse transcribed). Method: immunoSEQ multiplex PCR; TCRdb's copy keeps in-frame clones and lacks some. The sample consists of some 330,000 clones, around 12% of them appearing once. What was sequenced was naive CD4+ T cells from blood. The receptor set was obtained from a woman between 18 and 30 years old with type 1 diabetes.

There are a few counts of this clone. This sequence joins TRBV9 and TRBJ2-1; D possibly corresponds to TRBD2 (6 bases). Looked up from germline, CDR1 is SGDLS and CDR2 is YYNGEE. Trimming removed 0 bases at V and 8 bases at J, with 12 bases between. CDR3 length equals 14 residues. In nucleotides, the CDR3 is TGTGCCAGCAGCGTAGAGACTAGTAACCATGAGCAGTTCTTC. This sequence encodes CASSVETSNHEQFF.

This clone has a handful of counts. V gene TRBV9 combines with J gene TRBJ2-1; weak D call: TRBD2 (6 bases). Trimming shortened V by 0 bases and J by 0 bases, and 10 bases separated the two germline ends. This CDR3 spans 16 amino acids. Germline V gene lookup returns CDR1 SGDLS and CDR2 YYNGEE. For the CDR3, the DNA is TGTGCCAGCAGCGTAGCGGCGGGGAGCTCCTACAATGAGCAGTTCTTC. This sequence encodes CASSVAAGSSYNEQFF.

This clone was counted only a few times. The V and J genes are TRBV5-4 and TRBJ1-1, with TRBD1 matching 8 bases. Germline trimming cut 1 base from V and 4 bases from J; bases unmatched to any gene: 0. There are 13 residues in the CDR3. CDR1 and CDR2 from the germline V gene are SGHNT and YYREEE (reference sequence). CDR3 bases: TGTGCCAGCAGCTTGCAGGGGGCCACTGAAGCTTTCTTT. Encoded protein: CASSLQGATEAFF.

The V gene is TRBV12-5, the J gene TRBJ1-1, with D perhaps TRBD1 (5 bases). Germline CDR1 and CDR2: LGHNT and FRNRAP. This CDR3 comprises 13 residues. Trimming removed 1 base from V and 12 bases from J, with 15 bases in between. CDR3 protein: CASGLADSPGPFF. The CDR3 DNA sequence: TGTGCTAGTGGTTTGGCCGACAGCCCAGGACCTTTCTTT.

This sequence joins TRBV5-6 and TRBJ1-2; possibly TRBD1 for D (6 bases). The CDR3 length is 13 residues. Germline CDR1 and CDR2: SGHDT and YYEEEE. V lost 4 bases and J 8 bases, leaving 15 bases between the germline ends. Here the CDR3 reads CASSLRGVEGYTF. The CDR3 DNA reads TGTGCCAGCAGCCTCAGGGGAGTTGAGGGCTACACCTTC.

This chain uses TRBV4-3 with TRBJ1-2; 11 bases line up with TRBD1. Unmatched junction bases numbered 8, after V lost 1 base and J lost 7 bases. CDR3 size: 16 residues. Per germline, CDR1 LGHNA and CDR2 YSLEER. The CDR3 region has the DNA TGCGCCAGCAGCCAAGGTTGGGGGACAGGGGGGATTGGCTACACCTTC. This gives the protein CASSQGWGTGGIGYTF.

This clone was detected only a few times. This sequence joins TRBV6-6 and TRBJ2-1; D uncertain. Looked up from germline, CDR1 is MNHNY and CDR2 is SVGAGI (reference sequence). V lost 6 bases and J lost 6, with 6 bases in between. The length of the CDR3 is 11 residues. In DNA, the CDR3 is TGTGCCAGCAGCCCCGGCAATGAGCAGTTCTTC. It is translated as CASSPGNEQFF.

This clone came up a few times. Other DNA variants within this sample encode the same CDR3. V is TRBV19 and J is TRBJ2-4, with D perhaps TRBD1 (6 bases). Germline CDR1 reads LNHDA; CDR2 reads SQIVND (reference sequence). Trimming cost V 3 bases and J 4 bases, with 10 bases left between them. The CDR3 runs 14 residues. CDR3 in DNA: TGTGCCAGTAGTATTGCAGGGGCGAAAAACATTCAGTACTTC. Amino acid sequence: CASSIAGAKNIQYF.

There are a few counts of this clone. The rearrangement links TRBV6-5 to TRBJ1-5, with a possible D match to TRBD1 (6 bases). Trimming removed 7 bases from V and 9 bases from J, with 16 bases in between. The CDR3 runs 13 residues. CDR1 and CDR2 (germline): MNHEY, SVGAGI. The CDR3 protein is CASTPAIRGPQHF. CDR3 in DNA: TGTGCCAGCACCCCAGCTATCAGGGGGCCCCAGCATTTT.

This clone has only a few counts. The chain couples TRBV18 to TRBJ2-1; D call uncertain. Germline-derived CDR1 and CDR2 are KGHSH and LQKENI. This CDR3 spans 15 amino acids. The V end was cut by 2 bases, the J end by 0 bases, with 8 bases between. Here the CDR3 reads CASSPSSSSYNEQFF. In DNA, the CDR3 is TGTGCCAGCTCACCAAGTTCGAGCTCCTACAATGAGCAGTTCTTC.

The table lists this clone with a few counts. This chain uses TRBV2 with TRBJ2-6; D ambiguous. The CDR3 loop spans 15 amino acids. The V end was cut by 6 bases, the J end by 0 bases, with 9 bases between. The germline CDR1 and CDR2 sequences are SNHLY and FYNNEI. CDR3 in amino acids: CASSSSYSGANVLTF. The CDR3 DNA follows: TGTGCCAGCAGCTCCAGTTACTCTGGGGCCAACGTCCTGACTTTC.

The chain recombines TRBV5-1 with TRBJ2-2; a possible D gene is TRBD1 (6 bases). Germline V gene sequence: CDR1 SGHRS, CDR2 YFSETQ. Trimming cost V 0 bases and J 5 bases, with 11 bases left between them. This CDR3 has 15 amino acids. The DNA of the CDR3 is TGCGCCAGCAGCTTGGTGCCTCAGGGGACCGGGGAGCTGTTTTTT. It codes for CASSLVPQGTGELFF. Supplemented by reference TRBV5-1 and TRBJ2-2, the full variable domain reads KAGVTQTPRYLIKTRGQQVTLSCSPISGHRSVSWYQQTPGQGLQFLFEYFSETQRNKGNFPGRFSGRQFSNSRSEMNVSTLELGDSALYLCASSLVPQGTGELFFGEGSRLTVL.

The table lists this clone with a few counts. The V and J genes are TRBV5-4 and TRBJ2-1; 8 bases fit TRBD1. Germline CDR1 and CDR2: SGHNT and YYREEE (reference sequence). J was trimmed by 2 bases and V by 4 bases; bases with no gene match: 2. The CDR3 covers 14 residues. CDR3 DNA sequence: TGTGCCAGCAGCCTGGACAGGGCCTACAATGAGCAGTTCTTC. The encoded protein is CASSLDRAYNEQFF.

The V call is TRBV6-4, the J call TRBJ1-1; D is ambiguous. The CDR3 spans 13 residues. Per the germline V gene, CDR1 is MRHNA and CDR2 is SNTAGT. Trimming left V 5 bases short and J 3 bases short, with 10 bases between. CDR3 sequence reads: CASSPTRDTEAFF. The CDR3 DNA sequence: TGTGCCAGCAGTCCCACTAGGGACACTGAAGCTTTCTTT.

This clone showed up just a few times. The identical CDR3 is also encoded by other nucleotide sequences in the sample. This chain connects TRBV5-1 to TRBJ1-5, with a weak D call TRBD1 (5 bases). With 2 bases removed from V and 5 bases from J, the gap between germline ends came to 8 bases. The germline V gene has CDR1 SGHRS and CDR2 YFSETQ. The CDR3 consists of 13 residues. CDR3: CASSFTGDQPQHF. In DNA, the CDR3 is TGCGCCAGCAGCTTTACAGGTGATCAGCCCCAGCATTTT.

The chain employs TRBV29-1 and TRBJ2-6; D possibly corresponds to TRBD2 (7 bases). Germline V gene lookup returns CDR1 SQVTM and CDR2 ANQGSEA. Trimming stripped 6 bases from V and 0 bases from J, with 9 bases between. The CDR3 length is 14 residues. Written as DNA, the CDR3 is TGCAGCGTGAGGGGGGGCTCTGGGGCCAACGTCCTGACTTTC. Translation: CSVRGGSGANVLTF.

The V and J genes are TRBV28 and TRBJ1-2, with TRBD1 as a possible D gene (5 bases). CDR1 is MDHEN and CDR2 is SYDVKM in the germline V gene. This CDR3 contains 13 residues. With 4 bases removed from V and 8 bases from J, the gap between germline ends came to 14 bases. CDR3 DNA sequence: TGTGCCAGCAGTTCATCACAGGTTCGAGGCTACACCTTC. Protein product: CASSSSQVRGYTF.

This clone showed up just a few times. J is TRBJ2-7 and V is TRBV25-1; the match to TRBD2 covers 8 bases. The V gene end was trimmed by 3 bases and the J gene end by 9 bases; junction bases not matched to a gene: 4. CDR1 and CDR2 (germline): MGHDK, SYGVNS. The CDR3 length is 12 residues. CDR3 in amino acids: CASSDGGASQYF. Written as DNA, the CDR3 is TGTGCCAGCAGTGACGGGGGGGCTTCGCAGTACTTC.

This clone was recorded a few times. This same CDR3 is encoded by further DNA sequences in the sample. V and J are TRBV29-1 and TRBJ2-3; 7 bases are a match to TRBD1. After removal of 6 bases from V and 6 bases from J, the junction contained 3 bases not matched to a gene. The CDR3 has 11 residues. Germline loops: CDR1 SQVTM, CDR2 ANQGSEA. CDR3 protein: CSVDRVDTQYF. The CDR3 DNA sequence: TGCAGCGTCGACAGGGTGGATACGCAGTATTTT.

This chain uses TRBV20-1 with TRBJ2-3, with a tentative D call TRBD2 (6 bases). Trimming shortened V by 7 bases and J by 1 base, and 6 bases separated the two germline ends. The CDR3 extends over 11 amino acids. Germline loops: CDR1 DFQATT, CDR2 SNEGSKA (reference sequence). The CDR3 here is CSGGGTDTQYF. The CDR3 DNA sequence: TGCAGTGGGGGGGGCACAGATACGCAGTATTTT.

This clone was detected only a few times. The chain is built from TRBV5-4 and TRBJ2-1; 10 bases line up with TRBD2. V gave up 0 bases and J gave up 6 bases; unmatched junction bases: 0. In germline, CDR1 is SGHNT, CDR2 YYREEE (reference sequence). The CDR3 is 14 amino acids. CDR3 residues: CASSLVAGGNEQFF. The DNA of the CDR3 is TGTGCCAGCAGCTTGGTAGCGGGAGGCAATGAGCAGTTCTTC.

This clone was detected a few times. This chain connects TRBV5-1 to TRBJ2-1, with TRBD1 identical over 11 bases. Germline V CDR1 and CDR2: SGHRS, YFSETQ. This CDR3 comprises 15 residues. J was trimmed by 5 bases and V by 0 bases; bases with no gene match: 1. CDR3: CASSLGDRGDNEQFF. In DNA form, the CDR3 reads TGCGCCAGCAGCTTGGGGGACAGGGGGGACAATGAGCAGTTCTTC.

The chain carries TRBV1 and TRBJ2-2; the D segment call TRBD2 is taken from the table without a DNA check. TRBV1 is given as a pseudogene. The CDR3 covers 14 residues. CDR3 bases: TGCACCCGCAGTCCCTCCGGGAACACCGGGGAGCTGTTTTTT. This codes for CTRSPSGNTGELFF.

J is TRBJ2-7 and V is TRBV2; 8 bases are shared with TRBD1. This CDR3 region has 14 residues. The ends lost 11 bases at V and 0 bases at J; junction bases unmatched: 9. In germline, CDR1 is SNHLY, CDR2 FYNNEI. The CDR3 bases are TGTGCCGTCCGACAGGGGTCGAGCTCCTACGAGCAGTACTTC. This sequence encodes CAVRQGSSSYEQYF.

The V gene is TRBV6-6, the J gene TRBJ2-2; weak D call: TRBD2 (6 bases). The V end was cut by 4 bases, the J end by 2 bases, with 11 bases between. The CDR3 is 15 residues long. Germline CDR1 is MNHNY and CDR2 is SVGAGI (reference sequence). The chain's CDR3 is CASSSPGLNTGELFF. CDR3 in DNA: TGTGCCAGCAGTTCCCCGGGACTCAACACCGGGGAGCTGTTTTTT.